The 26 T cell receptor beta chains below were found in one sample sequenced in a study of identical twins. Each CDR3 protein gets one entry after TCRdb re-called the 5' RACE reads with MiXCR. The table has some 1,700,000 distinct CDR3 sequences, roughly a third seen once. Source material: cord blood. These receptors came from a newborn girl in good health.

The V call is TRBV28, the J call TRBJ2-7; D unresolved. The CDR3 has 14 residues. Germline values: CDR1 MDHEN, CDR2 SYDVKM. V dropped 5 bases and J dropped 6 bases, with 17 bases sitting between them. The CDR3 sequence is CASSLTETSAEQYF. As DNA, the CDR3 is TGTGCCAGCAGTCTGACCGAGACTTCCGCCGAGCAGTACTTC.

This clonotype has just a few counts. The V gene is TRBV29-1, the J gene TRBJ2-3; tentatively, D is TRBD2 (7 bases). The CDR3 spans 15 residues. V lost 3 bases and J 1 base, leaving 14 bases between the germline ends. The germline V gene has CDR1 SQVTM and CDR2 ANQGSEA. CDR3 sequence: CSVEGGEGGTDTQYF. CDR3 DNA: TGCAGCGTTGAGGGAGGGGAGGGGGGCACAGATACGCAGTATTTT.

Only a few counts were recorded for this clonotype. The chain carries TRBV24-1 and TRBJ1-1; D is unclear. The CDR3 consists of 18 residues. Germline CDR1 KGHDR, CDR2 SFDVKD. V lost 1 base, J lost 0 bases, and 17 bases lay in between. CDR3 nucleotide sequence: TGTGCCACCAGTGATTTCTGGCGAGGGCCGACTATGAACACTGAAGCTTTCTTT. Amino acid sequence: CATSDFWRGPTMNTEAFF.

A few counts support this clonotype. The chain employs TRBV4-1 and TRBJ1-2; no reliable D call. CDR1 is MGHRA, CDR2 YSYEKL, per germline. The CDR3 spans 14 residues. V lost 2 bases, J lost 4 bases, and 11 bases lay in between. The CDR3 DNA reads as TGCGCCAGCAGCCAACTCTTCTCCCTCTATGGCTACACCTTC. It translates to CASSQLFSLYGYTF.

This clonotype was detected a few times. The rearrangement joins TRBV3-1 to TRBJ2-7; unclear D gene. CDR1 LGHDT and CDR2 YNNKEL come from the germline V gene (reference sequence). Trimming removed 3 bases at V and 3 bases at J, with 6 bases between. This CDR3 spans 12 amino acids. The DNA for the CDR3 is TGTGCCAGCAGCCAGGAATTCTACGAGCAGTACTTC. Protein product: CASSQEFYEQYF.

The chain joins TRBV6-1 to TRBJ1-1, with TRBD1 identical over 7 bases. The CDR3 consists of 12 residues. CDR1 and CDR2 (germline): MNHNS, SASEGT. The V gene end was trimmed by 6 bases and the J gene end by 7 bases; junction bases not matched to a gene: 5. The DNA for the CDR3 is TGTGCCAGCAGAGAGAACAGGGGTGAAGCTTTCTTT. Translated: CASRENRGEAFF.

CDR3 sequence: CSVEDLVRGLNEQFF. The CDR3 DNA reads TGCAGCGTTGAAGATCTTGTCAGGGGGCTGAATGAGCAGTTCTTC. The J gene is TRBJ2-1, the V gene TRBV29-1; 8 bases match TRBD1. Germline V CDR1 and CDR2: SQVTM, ANQGSEA. V shed 0 bases, J shed 7 bases, and the junction held 8 bases outside the gene matches. The CDR3 contains 15 residues.

The gene calls are TRBV4-1 and TRBJ1-4, with D perhaps matching TRBD1 (5 bases). This CDR3 is 14 amino acids long. Germline CDR1 is MGHRA and CDR2 is YSYEKL. The ends were cut back, 3 bases at V and 5 bases at J, with 10 bases in the middle. CDR3 in amino acids: CASSQGPLNEKLFF. The DNA of the CDR3 is TGCGCCAGCAGCCAGGGACCTCTGAATGAAAAACTGTTTTTT.

This clonotype turned up a few times. The chain is built from TRBV3-1 and TRBJ2-1, with 8 bases that match TRBD2. The V gene end was trimmed by 5 bases and the J gene end by 3 bases; junction bases not matched to a gene: 6. This CDR3 is 15 amino acids long. CDR1 is LGHDT, CDR2 YNNKEL, per germline (reference sequence). CDR3 bases: TGTGCCAGCAGCTCTCCGGGACTAGTCTACAATGAGCAGTTCTTC. Residues: CASSSPGLVYNEQFF.

The chain is built from TRBV5-1 and TRBJ2-7; D perhaps matches TRBD1 (5 bases). The V gene lost 4 bases and the J gene lost 7 bases, with 12 bases spanning the gap. This CDR3 is built from 12 residues. In germline, CDR1 is SGHRS, CDR2 YFSETQ. In DNA, the CDR3 is TGCGCCAGCAGCCACAGGTACAATGAGCAGTACTTC. Amino acid sequence: CASSHRYNEQYF.

The chain employs TRBV5-1 and TRBJ1-1; D unclear. Per the germline V gene, CDR1 is SGHRS and CDR2 is YFSETQ. This CDR3 spans 15 amino acids. V gave up 4 bases and J gave up 3 bases, with 16 bases separating them. The CDR3 DNA sequence: TGCGCCAGCAGCCCTAGCCCCGAGGGTTACACTGAAGCTTTCTTT. The encoded protein is CASSPSPEGYTEAFF. The complete variable domain, with remaining parts taken from reference TRBV5-1 and TRBJ1-1, reads KAGVTQTPRYLIKTRGQQVTLSCSPISGHRSVSWYQQTPGQGLQFLFEYFSETQRNKGNFPGRFSGRQFSNSRSEMNVSTLELGDSALYLCASSPSPEGYTEAFFGQGTRLTVV.

This clonotype was detected many times. At one end, the junction sequence differs from germline, possibly due to a read error. The chain has TRBV5-1 and TRBJ1-4, with TRBD1 identical over 7 bases. Germline V gene lookup returns CDR1 SGHRS and CDR2 YFSETQ. The CDR3 length is 14 residues. CDR3 sequence: CASSLTGTNEKLFF. CDR3 in DNA: TGTGCCAGCAGCTTGACAGGGACTAATGAAAAACTGTTTTTT.

The V and J genes are TRBV7-7 and TRBJ2-5; D gene unclear. V was trimmed by 5 bases and J by 5 bases, leaving 12 bases between them. The CDR3 extends over 13 amino acids. Looked up from germline, CDR1 is SSHAT and CDR2 is FNYEAQ (reference sequence). The CDR3 nucleotides are TGTGCCAGCAGCCCCGTAGGAGTGGAGACCCAGTACTTC. This translates into CASSPVGVETQYF.

This clonotype has only a few counts. This chain connects TRBV25-1 to TRBJ2-7; D perhaps matches TRBD2 (6 bases). The CDR3 contains 13 residues. Germline CDR1 MGHDK, CDR2 SYGVNS. Trimming took off 8 bases at V and 0 bases at J, with 11 bases between the two ends. CDR3 residues: CASGGGVSYEQYF. In DNA, the CDR3 is TGTGCCAGCGGAGGAGGGGTCTCCTACGAGCAGTACTTC.

The rearrangement uses TRBV20-1 and TRBJ2-5; 10 nucleotides match TRBD1. The J call may be in error: the DNA end matches TRBJ2-4 better. CDR3 length: 15 amino acids. Per the germline V gene, CDR1 is DFQATT and CDR2 is SNEGSKA (reference sequence). CDR3 residues: CSARSGQGSLNIQYF. The DNA of the CDR3 is TGCAGTGCTAGGTCGGGACAGGGGTCCTTAAACATTCAGTACTTC.

The V call is TRBV12-3 or TRBV12-4, the J call TRBJ1-1, with D perhaps matching TRBD1 (5 bases). With 1 base removed from V and 2 bases from J, the gap between germline ends came to 17 bases. CDR3 size: 17 residues. The CDR3 spells CASSLGGSWRLNTEAFF. CDR3 nucleotide sequence: TGTGCCAGCAGTTTAGGGGGGAGTTGGAGGCTTAACACTGAAGCTTTCTTT.

The chain uses TRBV20-1 and TRBJ2-3; D remains ambiguous. Germline values: CDR1 DFQATT, CDR2 SNEGSKA (reference sequence). CDR3 length equals 12 residues. Trimming took 2 bases from V and 10 from J, leaving 13 bases between them. The CDR3 nucleotides are TGCAGTGCTAGATACGGAGCCATGGCGCAGTATTTT. Translating it yields CSARYGAMAQYF.

The rearrangement joins TRBV5-1 to TRBJ2-4; unclear D gene. Judging by the DNA end, TRBJ2-7 fits better; the J call may be wrong. The CDR3 consists of 14 residues. Germline V gene lookup returns CDR1 SGHRS and CDR2 YFSETQ. CDR3 coding DNA: TGCGCCAGCAGCTTGGGAGCAGAGTTCTACGAGCAGTACTTC. As protein: CASSLGAEFYEQYF.

A word on this clonotype: A much bigger clone sits one base away, suggesting this may be a read error. J is TRBJ2-5 and V is TRBV3-1; TRBD2 is a possible D gene (7 bases). The V gene's germline CDR1 is LGHDT and CDR2 YNNKEL (reference sequence). The CDR3 is made up of 16 amino acids. V lost 1 base and J 11 bases, leaving 23 bases between the germline ends. The CDR3 protein is CASSQGGGGSYNEQYF. CDR3 DNA: TGTGCCAGCAGCCAAGGCGGGGGCGGCTCCTACAATGAGCAGTACTTC.

The chain carries TRBV3-1 and TRBJ2-5; 13 nucleotides agree with TRBD2. V lost 0 bases and J lost 11; bases outside the gene matches: 9. Germline-derived CDR1 and CDR2 are LGHDT and YNNKEL (reference sequence). The CDR3 runs to 16 residues. Here the CDR3 reads CASSQELAGGPSEQYF. In nucleotides, the CDR3 is TGTGCCAGCAGCCAAGAACTAGCGGGAGGGCCTAGTGAGCAGTACTTC.

This clonotype was detected a few times. The chain is built from TRBV7-9 and TRBJ1-2; possible D gene TRBD1, 6 bases. The CDR3 is 15 residues long. Germline CDR1 is SEHNR and CDR2 is FQNEAQ (reference sequence). The V end was cut by 1 base, the J end by 6 bases, with 15 bases between. CDR3 protein: CASSLGRGAVDGYTF. The CDR3 DNA reads as TGTGCCAGCAGCTTAGGCCGGGGGGCGGTCGATGGCTACACCTTC.

Remarks on this clonotype: Given a much more abundant clone one base away, this may be a read error. This chain connects TRBV29-1 to TRBJ2-7; no definite D call. Germline V CDR1 and CDR2: SQVTM, ANQGSEA. V dropped 7 bases and J dropped 7 bases, with 14 bases sitting between them. The CDR3 has 11 amino acids. The CDR3 loop is CSAESPNEQYF. In nucleotides, the CDR3 is TGCAGCGCCGAATCTCCCAATGAGCAGTACTTC.

V and J are TRBV3-1 and TRBJ2-7; weak D call: TRBD2 (5 bases). V was shortened by 7 bases and J by 0 bases, with 10 bases between the two germline ends. Germline CDR1 and CDR2: LGHDT and YNNKEL (reference sequence). The CDR3 totals 13 residues. The CDR3 is CASTGLSSYEQYF. CDR3 sequence (DNA): TGTGCCAGCACCGGACTCAGCTCCTACGAGCAGTACTTC.

Points on this clonotype: Just one base apart from a much larger clone, this may be a read error. The chain carries TRBV10-3 and TRBJ2-3, with D perhaps TRBD1 (5 bases). Germline V lookup: CDR1 ENHRY, CDR2 SYGVKD. There are 14 residues in the CDR3. In DNA, the CDR3 is TGTGCCATCAGTGACAGGGCAGTATCAGATACGCGGTATTTT. Protein product: CAISDRAVSDTRYF.

The chain carries TRBV20-1 and TRBJ1-1; perhaps TRBD1 as D (5 bases). The V end was cut by 0 bases, the J end by 4 bases, with 12 bases between. The CDR3 totals 14 residues. Germline V gives CDR1 DFQATT, CDR2 SNEGSKA (reference sequence). This CDR3 reads CSARDIRVPTEAFF. The CDR3, as DNA: TGCAGTGCTAGAGATATCAGGGTTCCCACTGAAGCTTTCTTT.

CDR3 bases: TGTGCCAGCAGCCAAAACCCGGACCGCCTGTATTTT. Translating it yields CASSQNPDRLYF. The gene calls are TRBV4-2 and TRBJ2-3, with D unclear. The CDR3 has 12 amino acids. CDR1 LGHNA and CDR2 YNFKEQ come from the germline V gene. The ends were cut back, 2 bases at V and 14 bases at J, with 14 bases in the middle.